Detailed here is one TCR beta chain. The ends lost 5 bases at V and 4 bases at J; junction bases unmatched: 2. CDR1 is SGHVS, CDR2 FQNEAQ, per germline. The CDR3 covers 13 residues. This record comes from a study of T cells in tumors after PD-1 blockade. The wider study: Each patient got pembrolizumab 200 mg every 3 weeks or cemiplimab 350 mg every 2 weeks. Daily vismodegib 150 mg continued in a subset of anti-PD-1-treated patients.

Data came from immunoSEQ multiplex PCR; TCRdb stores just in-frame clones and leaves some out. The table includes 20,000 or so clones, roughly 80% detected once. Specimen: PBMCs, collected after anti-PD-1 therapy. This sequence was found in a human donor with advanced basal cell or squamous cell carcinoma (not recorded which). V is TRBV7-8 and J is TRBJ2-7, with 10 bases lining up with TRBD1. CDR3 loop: CASSRTGGYEQYF. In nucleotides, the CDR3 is TGTGCCAGCAGCCGGACAGGGGGGTACGAGCAGTACTTC. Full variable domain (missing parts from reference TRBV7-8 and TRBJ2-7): GAGVSQSPRYKVAKRGQDVALRCDPISGHVSLFWYQQALGQGPEFLTYFQNEAQLDKSGLPSDRFFAERPEGSVSTLKIQRTQQEDSAVYLCASSRTGGYEQYFGPGTRLTVT.